The entry below gives a single T cell receptor beta chain sequence along with its context. The source of the sample is a study of blood T cell repertoires in COVID-19. Whole-study context: Both acute and convalescent COVID-19 samples were obtained from the United States, Italy and Spain.

Germline loops: CDR1 LNHDA, CDR2 SQIVND (reference sequence). Losses at the gene ends were 5 bases for V and 0 bases for J; bases not matched to a gene: 6. The length of the CDR3 is 16 residues. The authors' processing: For nucleated cells, counts were estimated from reference gene primer amplification. The protocol was immunoSEQ multiplex PCR, while the TCRdb copy is restricted to in-frame clones and leaves out a portion. That table supplies the V and J calls and clone size; D and trimming were determined from the DNA. The data hold about 120,000 clones, with 85% observed a single time. The sequencing sample was made of peripheral blood. V usage is TRBV19 and J usage is TRBJ2-1; 8 nucleotides align to TRBD2. The TCR originated in a man older than 75 with active or convalescent COVID-19. The CDR3 sequence: CASSALAASSYNEQFF. The CDR3 DNA reads TGTGCCAGTAGTGCACTAGCGGCAAGCTCCTACAATGAGCAGTTCTTC.